This entry describes one TCR beta chain. The target antigen is unknown. The data originate from a study of OX40 agonist ivuxolimab in advanced cancers. Study-level information: Three patients had partial responses: one hepatocellular carcinoma, two cutaneous melanoma. Overall study results and limits: Antigen specificity remained undetermined for the expanded peripheral T cells. In CD8+ T cells, expanded clones were on average more numerous than in CD4+.

Libraries were prepared by immunoSEQ multiplex PCR; TCRdb keeps only in-frame clonotypes and omits some of them. The table records roughly 92,000 clones, 92% of them present only once. V lost 8 bases, J lost 7 bases, and 13 bases stayed unmatched. Per the germline V gene, CDR1 is WNHNN and CDR2 is SYGVQD (reference sequence). The CDR3 loop spans 15 amino acids. Sample: CD4+ or CD8+ T cells sorted from blood, taken in a trial of the OX40 agonist ivuxolimab. V and J are TRBV10-1 and TRBJ1-5; 8 bases are shared with TRBD1. This TCR was sampled from an adult with an advanced solid tumor such as melanoma, head and neck, liver or kidney cancer. The CDR3 coding sequence is TGCGCCAGCGCTGACAAGGGGGACAGGCCCCAGCCCCAGCATTTT. It specifies CASADKGDRPQPQHF.